Listed below are T cell receptor beta chains from one sample, sequenced in a study of blood T cell repertoires in COVID-19. This table comes from immunoSEQ multiplex PCR, and its TCRdb copy is limited to in-frame clones, with some not included. The repertoire holds roughly 330,000 clones, with 70% to 90% as singletons. Input material: PBMCs or T cells enriched from blood (not recorded which). The receptors shown here come from a woman under 40 who had recovered from COVID-19. Each CDR3 is given with its conserved first and last residue. D genes are given only for firm matches. The size entry is marked missing in some rows and otherwise reads once, few, many or a size class.

>TRBV30|NA|NA|TRBJ1-2
CAWSPVGAGGYTF
TGTGCCTGGAGTCCGGTTGGGGCCGGTGGCTACACCTTC
>TRBV28|TRBD1|NA|TRBJ2-2
CASSLGTELFGELFF
TGTGCCAGCAGTTTGGGGACAGAGCTATTCGGGGAGCTGTTTTTT
>TRBV6-4|NA|many|TRBJ2-6
CASSAGRGLVGANVLTF
TGTGCCAGCAGTGCAGGCAGGGGCTTGGTCGGGGCCAACGTCCTGACTTTC
>TRBV7-2|NA|NA|TRBJ1-4
CASSLQGWELFF
TGTGCCAGCAGCTTACAGGGTTGGGAACTGTTTTTT
>TRBV6-2/TRBV6-3|NA|NA|TRBJ2-3
CASSYSGGVGTDTQYF
TGTGCCAGCAGTTACTCGGGCGGGGTAGGCACAGATACGCAGTATTTT
>TRBV4-3|NA|once|TRBJ1-2
CASSQETGSYGYTF
TGCGCCAGCAGCCAAGAAACAGGCAGCTATGGCTACACCTTC
>TRBV19|TRBD1|NA|TRBJ2-2
CASPGQGNTGELFF
TGTGCCAGTCCGGGACAGGGGAACACCGGGGAGCTGTTTTTT
>TRBV11-2|TRBD2|NA|TRBJ2-3
CASSLAGGSTDTQYF
TGTGCCAGCAGCTTAGCGGGGGGGTCCACAGATACGCAGTATTTT
>TRBV28|TRBD1|NA|TRBJ1-2
CASSPPGTGAYGYTF
TGTGCCAGCAGTCCCCCTGGGACAGGGGCCTATGGCTACACCTTC
>TRBV7-9|NA|NA|TRBJ1-2
CASETNYGYTF
TGTGCCAGCGAGACTAACTATGGCTACACCTTC
>TRBV18|NA|NA|TRBJ1-1
CASSPGQMNTEAFF
TGTGCCAGCTCTCCGGGACAAATGAACACTGAAGCTTTCTTT
>TRBV7-9|NA|NA|TRBJ1-1
CASSFNARGNTEAFF
TGTGCCAGCAGCTTTAACGCTCGGGGAAACACTGAAGCTTTCTTT
>TRBV5-1|TRBD1|NA|TRBJ1-6
CASSARQGAGSPLHF
TGCGCCAGCAGCGCCCGACAGGGAGCAGGGTCACCCCTCCACTTT
>TRBV19|NA|NA|TRBJ1-1
CASTAPGTEAFF
TGTGCCAGTACGGCGCCGGGCACTGAAGCTTTCTTT
>TRBV19|NA|once|TRBJ1-2
CASSMQGLNYGYTF
TGTGCCAGTAGTATGCAGGGACTAAACTATGGCTACACCTTC
>TRBV9|NA|NA|TRBJ1-2
CASSSRTLYGYTF
TGTGCCAGCAGCTCACGGACTTTATATGGCTACACCTTC
>TRBV11-2|NA|NA|TRBJ2-3
CASSLGRLDTQYF
TGTGCCAGCAGCTTGGGGCGTCTGGATACGCAGTATTTT
>TRBV11-2|NA|NA|TRBJ1-1
CASSLDLTEAFF
TGTGCCAGCAGCTTAGATCTCACTGAAGCTTTCTTT
>TRBV7-2|TRBD1|NA|TRBJ1-4
CASSSRQGAGKLFF
TGTGCCAGCAGCTCCCGACAGGGGGCGGGAAAACTGTTTTTT
>TRBV6-6|NA|few|TRBJ2-2
CASRGRLAGELFF
TGTGCCAGCAGAGGTCGACTAGCCGGGGAGCTGTTTTTT
>TRBV6-5|NA|NA|TRBJ1-4
CASSQTATNEKLFF
TGTGCCAGCAGTCAGACAGCAACTAATGAAAAACTGTTTTTT
>TRBV6-2/TRBV6-3|TRBD1|NA|TRBJ1-2
CASSYSKYRGPDGYTF
TGTGCCAGCAGTTACTCAAAATACAGGGGGCCGGATGGCTACACCTTC
>TRBV6-5|TRBD1|NA|TRBJ1-2
CASRGGQGYGYTF
TGTGCCAGCAGGGGAGGACAGGGCTATGGCTACACCTTC
>TRBV12-5|NA|NA|TRBJ1-1
CASGLGGIPEAFF
TGTGCTAGTGGTCTCGGGGGGATCCCCGAAGCTTTCTTT
>TRBV7-9|NA|NA|TRBJ2-7
CASSLSGRLYEQYF
TGTGCCAGCAGCTTATCTGGGAGGCTCTACGAGCAGTACTTC
>TRBV27|TRBD1|NA|TRBJ1-2
CASRGTGTPYGYTF
TGTGCCAGCAGGGGGACAGGGACCCCTTATGGCTACACCTTC
>TRBV7-2|TRBD1|NA|TRBJ1-6
CASSQQTGGSGPPLHF
TGTGCCAGCAGCCAGCAGACAGGGGGAAGTGGCCCACCCCTCCACTTT
>TRBV2|TRBD1|NA|TRBJ1-1
CARTGIKTEAFF
TGTGCCAGGACAGGGATTAAGACTGAAGCTTTCTTT
>TRBV4-2|NA|NA|TRBJ1-5
CASSHEQGDNQPQHF
TGTGCCAGCAGCCATGAACAGGGAGACAATCAGCCCCAGCATTTT
>TRBV19|NA|NA|TRBJ2-4
CASTGLGGRNIQYF
TGTGCCAGTACCGGGTTAGGGGGAAGAAACATTCAGTACTTC
>TRBV7-8|TRBD2|NA|TRBJ2-2
CASSVGSGVTNTGELFF
TGTGCCAGCAGCGTCGGTAGCGGGGTAACGAACACCGGGGAGCTGTTTTTT
>TRBV2|NA|NA|TRBJ2-2
CASRGITLEGANTGELFF
TGTGCCAGCAGAGGAATCACTCTCGAGGGAGCGAACACCGGGGAGCTGTTTTTT
>TRBV19|TRBD1|NA|TRBJ1-3
CASRDRVDRNTIYF
TGTGCCAGCCGGGACAGGGTGGACAGAAACACCATATATTTT
>TRBV27|NA|once|TRBJ1-1
CASSFGTDVTEAFF
TGTGCCAGCAGTTTCGGTACAGACGTCACTGAAGCTTTCTTT
>TRBV6-1|NA|once|TRBJ2-5
CASSEFEGAPRFHF
TGTGCCAGCAGTGAATTCGAAGGGGCCCCAAGGTTCCACTTC
>TRBV4-2|NA|NA|TRBJ1-5
CASSQGVGGGNQPQHF
TGTGCCAGCAGCCAAGGGGTAGGGGGGGGTAATCAGCCCCAGCATTTT
>TRBV11-2|NA|NA|TRBJ1-1
CATQKGVEAFF
TGTGCCACGCAGAAGGGGGTGGAAGCTTTCTTT
>TRBV28|NA|NA|TRBJ1-2
CASTPAAQGYGYTF
TGTGCCAGCACCCCCGCGGCACAGGGCTATGGCTACACCTTC
>TRBV15|NA|NA|TRBJ1-5
CATSRDRGSNQPQHF
TGTGCCACCAGCAGAGATCGGGGTAGCAATCAGCCCCAGCATTTT
>TRBV19|NA|NA|TRBJ1-1
CASKGGEAFF
TGTGCCAGTAAAGGGGGTGAAGCTTTCTTT
>TRBV7-9|NA|NA|TRBJ1-3
CASSLGRSSGNTIYF
TGTGCCAGCAGCTTAGGCCGGAGCTCTGGAAACACCATATATTTT
>TRBV30|TRBD1|NA|TRBJ1-3
CAWSGVPDRRKSSSGNTIYF
TGTGCCTGGAGTGGAGTACCGGACAGGCGGAAATCGAGCTCTGGAAACACCATATATTTT
>TRBV4-2|NA|NA|TRBJ2-1
CASSQANEQFF
TGTGCCAGCAGCCAAGCTAATGAGCAGTTCTTC